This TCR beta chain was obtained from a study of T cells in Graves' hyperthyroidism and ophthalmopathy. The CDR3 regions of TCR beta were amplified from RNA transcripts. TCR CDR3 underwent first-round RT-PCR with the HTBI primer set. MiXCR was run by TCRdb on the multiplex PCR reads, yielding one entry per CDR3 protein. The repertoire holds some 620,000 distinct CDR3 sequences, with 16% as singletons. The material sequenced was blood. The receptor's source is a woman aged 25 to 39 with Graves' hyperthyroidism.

CDR3 DNA sequence: TGTGCTAGTGGTTTGGTACCATTGAGGAACTATGGCTACACCTTC. Translating gives CASGLVPLRNYGYTF. The V gene is TRBV12-5, the J gene TRBJ1-2; D gene ambiguous. Germline V CDR1 and CDR2: LGHNT, FRNRAP. The CDR3 totals 15 residues. Trimming removed 0 bases from V and 2 bases from J, with 10 bases in between.